These T cell receptor beta chains were read from a single sample in a study of OX40 agonist ivuxolimab in advanced cancers. This table comes from immunoSEQ multiplex PCR, and its TCRdb copy is limited to in-frame clones, with some not included. The sample contains some 69,000 clones, 70% to 90% of which appear only once. The sequencing used CD4+ or CD8+ T cells sorted from blood, collected in a trial of the OX40 agonist ivuxolimab. The source is an adult with an advanced solid tumor such as melanoma, head and neck, liver or kidney cancer. The CDR3 runs from the conserved cysteine through the conserved F or W. The D gene is left open where the match is weak. Clone size is shown for a subset of rows, as once, few, many or a class of expanded clone.

CDR3aa | CDR3nt | j_gene | v_gene | abundance | d_gene
CASSTLRDRGYEQYF | TGTGCCAGTAGTACTCTCCGGGACAGGGGCTACGAGCAGTACTTC | TRBJ2-7 | TRBV19 | once | TRBD1
CASSRTSQETQYF | TGTGCCAGCAGCCGGACGAGCCAAGAGACCCAGTACTTC | TRBJ2-5 | TRBV7-3 | - | -
CAISEPGQPYEQYF | TGTGCCATCAGTGAGCCGGGACAGCCCTACGAGCAGTACTTC | TRBJ2-7 | TRBV10-3 | - | TRBD1
CASSSQVRYYEQYF | TGTGCCAGCAGTTCCCAAGTCAGATACTACGAGCAGTACTTC | TRBJ2-7 | TRBV6-5 | - | -
CASSLDTTNTEAFF | TGCGCCAGCAGCTTGGACACGACAAACACTGAAGCTTTCTTT | TRBJ1-1 | TRBV5-1 | - | -
CASSPDGSYEQYF | TGTGCTAGCAGCCCGGACGGGTCCTACGAGCAGTACTTC | TRBJ2-7 | TRBV7-7 | - | -
CASSLAMVGADTQYF | TGTGCCAGCAGCTTAGCTATGGTAGGGGCAGATACGCAGTATTTT | TRBJ2-3 | TRBV11-2 | - | -
CASSGEIGFSGNTIYF | TGTGCCAGCAGTGGGGAGATCGGGTTCTCTGGAAACACCATATATTTT | TRBJ1-3 | TRBV2 | - | -
CAAQARDRGPSYEQYF | TGTGCCGCCCAAGCTCGGGACAGGGGGCCTTCCTACGAGCAGTACTTC | TRBJ2-7 | TRBV10-3 | - | TRBD1
CASSPGTGGFNEQFF | TGTGCCAGCAGCCCCGGGACAGGGGGTTTCAATGAGCAGTTCTTC | TRBJ2-1 | TRBV7-9 | - | TRBD1
CASSFGGTGELFF | TGTGCCAGCAGCTTTGGTGGCACCGGGGAGCTGTTTTTT | TRBJ2-2 | TRBV7-6 | - | -
CASSPPSQRGLQYF | TGTGCCAGCTCACCACCTTCCCAGCGGGGGCTGCAGTATTTT | TRBJ2-3 | TRBV18 | - | TRBD2
CASTLAEGGSYEQYF | TGTGCCAGCACCCTGGCGGAGGGGGGCTCCTACGAGCAGTACTTC | TRBJ2-7 | TRBV6-5 | - | -
CASSSQGGSSYNEQFF | TGTGCCAGCAGTTCCCAGGGGGGTAGCTCCTACAATGAGCAGTTCTTC | TRBJ2-1 | TRBV2 | - | -
CASSLSGANVLTF | TGTGCCAGCAGTCTGTCTGGGGCCAACGTCCTGACTTTC | TRBJ2-6 | TRBV27 | - | -
CASSLDSASPTQYF | TGTGCCAGCAGCTTAGACAGCGCGTCGCCGACCCAGTACTTC | TRBJ2-5 | TRBV7-8 | - | -
CASSLGGPGTEAFF | TGTGCCAGCAGTTTAGGAGGGCCGGGCACTGAAGCTTTCTTT | TRBJ1-1 | TRBV28 | - | -
CASSFVQGAGGNTIYF | TGTGCCAGCAGCTTCGTACAGGGGGCAGGGGGAAACACCATATATTTT | TRBJ1-3 | TRBV7-2 | once | TRBD1
CASSFGQNTDTQYF | TGTGCCAGCAGCTTCGGCCAGAACACAGATACGCAGTATTTT | TRBJ2-3 | TRBV5-6 | - | -
CAWSKLRELGVKQYF | TGTGCCTGGAGTAAATTGCGGGAACTAGGGGTTAAGCAGTACTTC | TRBJ2-5 | TRBV30 | - | -